One and the same sample provided the 28 T cell receptor beta chains below, sequenced in a study of blood T cell repertoires in COVID-19. The table came from immunoSEQ multiplex PCR; TCRdb's copy has only in-frame clones and leaves some out. Here the sample spans around 270,000 clones, 80% to 90% being singletons. Sequencing was carried out using peripheral blood. Receptor source: a young man with active or convalescent COVID-19.

The chain uses TRBV7-8 and TRBJ2-3; 8 bases are a match to TRBD2. The ends lost 1 base at V and 0 bases at J; junction bases unmatched: 3. There are 16 residues in the CDR3. The V gene's germline CDR1 is SGHVS and CDR2 FQNEAQ. The DNA of the CDR3 is TGTGCCAGCAGCTTAGTCGCGGGGGGCAGCACAGATACGCAGTATTTT. Translation: CASSLVAGGSTDTQYF.

For this clone: This sample includes further DNA sequences coding for the same CDR3. This chain connects TRBV11-3 to TRBJ2-1, with unresolved D. Germline-derived CDR1 and CDR2 are SGHNT and YENEEA. This CDR3 is 13 amino acids long. Trimming took off 2 bases at V and 4 bases at J, with 6 bases between the two ends. DNA of the CDR3: TGTGCCAGCAGCTTAAACTTGTACAATGAGCAGTTCTTC. The encoded protein is CASSLNLYNEQFF.

This clone was picked up one time. The chain employs TRBV3-1 (or the pseudogene TRBV3-2) and TRBJ2-7; the match to TRBD2 covers 8 bases. Germline CDR1 reads LGHDT; CDR2 reads YNNKEL (reference sequence). V lost 2 bases to trimming and J lost 6 bases; unmatched junction nucleotides: 3. The CDR3 has 13 amino acids. CDR3 sequence (DNA): TGTGCCAGCAGCCAAAGCGGGGGCGGCGAGCAGTACTTC. Amino acids: CASSQSGGGEQYF.

The rearrangement joins TRBV3-1 (or the pseudogene TRBV3-2) to TRBJ2-3; 9 nucleotides agree with TRBD2. Germline trimming cut 0 bases from V and 3 bases from J; bases unmatched to any gene: 10. CDR3 length: 18 amino acids. From germline, CDR1 is LGHDT and CDR2 YNNKEL (reference sequence). CDR3 region: CASSQDNRGGARTDTQYF. Here the CDR3 DNA reads TGTGCCAGCAGCCAAGACAATCGCGGGGGGGCCAGAACAGATACGCAGTATTTT.

The chain has TRBV18 and TRBJ1-4; D possibly corresponds to TRBD1 (5 bases). CDR1 is KGHSH, CDR2 LQKENI, per germline. The CDR3 spans 15 residues. The V gene lost 1 base and the J gene lost 5 bases, with 11 bases spanning the gap. The CDR3 DNA sequence: TGTGCCAGCTCACCACGTCGGGCAGGGAATGAAAAACTGTTTTTT. This translates into CASSPRRAGNEKLFF.

The chain links TRBV27 to TRBJ2-3, with TRBD1 as a possible D gene (6 bases). CDR1 is MNHEY, CDR2 SMNVEV, per germline (reference sequence). CDR3 length: 14 residues. V shed 6 bases and J shed 0 bases, with 10 bases lying between them. The CDR3 sequence: CASSPGVSTDTQYF. The CDR3 nucleotides are TGTGCCAGCAGCCCAGGGGTTAGCACAGATACGCAGTATTTT.

V and J are TRBV13 and TRBJ2-7; 8 bases match TRBD2. V trimming: 2 bases; J trimming: 2 bases; junction bases outside the gene matches: 17. The germline V gene encodes CDR1 PRHDT and CDR2 FYEKMQ (reference sequence). The CDR3 runs to 19 residues. CDR3 nucleotides: TGTGCCAGCAGCTTAAACGACCTACAAGCGGGGGTCTTGCCCTACGAGCAGTACTTC. Translating it yields CASSLNDLQAGVLPYEQYF.

This clone has a handful of counts. The chain recombines TRBV4-1 with TRBJ1-2, with D possibly TRBD1 on 5 matching bases. The V end lost 6 bases, the J end lost 8 bases, and 13 bases lay between the germline ends. The CDR3 has 12 residues. Germline lookup yields CDR1 MGHRA and CDR2 YSYEKL. The CDR3 region has the DNA TGCGCCAGCAGGGGGGAGGCTTCGGGCTACACCTTC. This sequence encodes CASRGEASGYTF.

This sequence joins TRBV6-1 and TRBJ1-2, with TRBD1 as a possible D gene (5 bases). The CDR3 consists of 15 residues. Germline CDR1 is MNHNS and CDR2 is SASEGT. V dropped 3 bases and J dropped 4 bases, with 15 bases sitting between them. Written as DNA, the CDR3 is TGTGCCAGCAGTGACCGGACGGCGGGGACCTATGGCTACACCTTC. Translated, it gives CASSDRTAGTYGYTF.

J is TRBJ2-4 and V is TRBV7-2; TRBD2 matches 14 bases. CDR3 length: 18 residues. V was pared by 6 bases and J by 0 bases, with 7 bases of the junction left unmatched. Germline V gene lookup returns CDR1 SGHTA and CDR2 FQGNSA. DNA for the CDR3: TGTGCCAGCAGACCTGGACTAGCGGGGGGTATAGCCAAAAACATTCAGTACTTC. It codes for CASRPGLAGGIAKNIQYF.

This clone was detected only once. J is TRBJ2-1 and V is TRBV2; D might be TRBD1 (6 bases). The CDR3 extends over 15 amino acids. Deletions cut 5 bases from V and 2 bases from J, with 13 bases between. The germline V gene has CDR1 SNHLY and CDR2 FYNNEI. The CDR3 DNA reads as TGTGCCAGCAGTCAGGAACAGGGAACCTACAATGAGCAGTTCTTC. Amino acid sequence: CASSQEQGTYNEQFF.

This chain uses TRBV19 with TRBJ1-5; 7 bases map to TRBD1. Germline V CDR1 and CDR2: LNHDA, SQIVND (reference sequence). The junction had 3 bases not matched to a gene; V was cut back by 3 bases and J by 4 bases. The CDR3 runs 14 residues. The CDR3 bases are TGTGCCAGTAGTATGAGACAGGGAAATCAGCCCCAGCATTTT. Translating it yields CASSMRQGNQPQHF.

The rearrangement uses TRBV7-8 and TRBJ2-3, with TRBD2 matching 9 bases. V lost 1 base, J lost 5 bases, and 7 bases stayed unmatched. Germline values: CDR1 SGHVS, CDR2 FQNEAQ. This CDR3 has 16 residues. The CDR3 here is CASSLVASGVVDTQYF. DNA of the CDR3: TGTGCCAGCAGCTTAGTGGCTAGCGGGGTTGTAGATACGCAGTATTTT.

The chain links TRBV7-8 to TRBJ1-2; 7 nucleotides line up with TRBD1. Trimming removed 2 bases from V and 4 bases from J; junction bases left unmatched: 7. Germline CDR1 is SGHVS and CDR2 is FQNEAQ. The CDR3 runs to 15 residues. The CDR3 DNA reads as TGTGCCAGCAGCTTATGGGGCCGGGACAGCTATGGCTACACCTTC. Protein product: CASSLWGRDSYGYTF.

This clone was seen a single time. The chain has TRBV14 and TRBJ2-6, with TRBD2 identical over 11 bases. Germline lookup yields CDR1 SGHDN and CDR2 FVKESK. With V trimmed by 4 bases and J by 0 bases, 11 bases remained unmatched. The CDR3 runs to 20 residues. The CDR3: CASSRHILAGAHSGANVLTF. The CDR3 nucleotides are TGTGCCAGCAGCCGGCATATACTAGCGGGGGCCCACTCTGGGGCCAACGTCCTGACTTTC.

The chain couples TRBV9 to TRBJ1-6; D not resolved. Trimming removed 0 bases from V and 2 bases from J, with 12 bases in between. This CDR3 has 17 residues. The germline gives CDR1 SGDLS, CDR2 YYNGEE. CDR3 sequence: CASSVGGAATYNSPLHF. In nucleotides, the CDR3 is TGTGCCAGCAGCGTAGGCGGCGCCGCTACCTATAATTCACCCCTCCACTTT.

The chain joins TRBV12-3 or TRBV12-4 to TRBJ2-7; D is ambiguous. Trimming removed 6 bases from V and 1 base from J, with 7 bases in between. There are 12 residues in the CDR3. The CDR3 region has the DNA TGTGCCAGCAGCTACGGGTCCTACGAGCAGTACTTC. Encoded protein: CASSYGSYEQYF.

V is TRBV6-5 and J is TRBJ1-1; 10 bases are a match to TRBD1. The CDR3 loop spans 14 amino acids. V dropped 8 bases and J dropped 3; count of bases not matched to a gene: 6. The germline V gene has CDR1 MNHEY and CDR2 SVGAGI. CDR3 nucleotide sequence: TGTGCCAGCGGGACAGGGGTTCTTGACACTGAAGCTTTCTTT. As protein: CASGTGVLDTEAFF.

The gene calls are TRBV6-6 and TRBJ1-2; TRBD1 matches 9 bases. The V gene's germline CDR1 is MNHNY and CDR2 SVGAGI (reference sequence). CDR3 length: 15 residues. The V segment lost 4 bases and the J segment 6 bases; nucleotides outside the gene matches: 9. CDR3 loop: CASSSTDRGSNGYTF. For the CDR3, the DNA is TGTGCCAGCAGTTCTACGGACAGGGGTTCTAATGGCTACACCTTC.

The chain recombines TRBV7-9 with TRBJ2-7; 11 bases are a match to TRBD1. After removal of 5 bases from V and 7 bases from J, the junction contained 4 bases not matched to a gene. CDR3 length: 13 amino acids. Germline V lookup: CDR1 SEHNR, CDR2 FQNEAQ (reference sequence). CDR3: CASSIGTGGEQYF. The CDR3 DNA reads TGTGCCAGCAGCATAGGGACAGGGGGGGAGCAGTACTTC.

The gene calls are TRBV7-8 and TRBJ1-4; D is perhaps TRBD1 (5 bases). Germline assignment: CDR1 SGHVS and CDR2 FQNEAQ. V was clipped by 2 bases and J by 3 bases, with 10 bases between them. The CDR3 has 15 residues. The CDR3 reads CASSLTGSANEKLFF. CDR3 nucleotides: TGTGCCAGCAGCTTAACAGGATCAGCTAATGAAAAACTGTTTTTT.

This clone is a singleton in its sample. V gene TRBV5-1 combines with J gene TRBJ1-1; D not resolved. The CDR3 sequence is 14 residues long. V lost 0 bases, J lost 2 bases, and 8 bases lay in between. The V gene's germline CDR1 is SGHRS and CDR2 YFSETQ. The CDR3 loop is CASSLAGANTEAFF. CDR3 bases: TGCGCCAGCAGCTTGGCGGGAGCAAACACTGAAGCTTTCTTT.

This chain links TRBV6-5 with TRBJ1-1, with a possible D match to TRBD1 (6 bases). V was shortened by 6 bases and J by 1 base, with 9 bases between the two germline ends. Germline V lookup: CDR1 MNHEY, CDR2 SVGAGI. CDR3 size: 13 residues. In DNA, the CDR3 is TGTGCCAGCAGGAGACAGGCGAACACTGAAGCTTTCTTT. This encodes CASRRQANTEAFF.

Written as DNA, the CDR3 is TGTGCCAGCAGCATAACAGGGGACCAGCCCCAGCATTTT. The encoded protein is CASSITGDQPQHF. This rearrangement joins TRBV7-9 to TRBJ1-5, with 7 positions matching TRBD1. Germline trimming cut 5 bases from V and 7 bases from J; bases unmatched to any gene: 5. Germline assignment: CDR1 SEHNR and CDR2 FQNEAQ (reference sequence). The CDR3 consists of 13 residues.

This clone has only one observation. The chain is built from TRBV5-4 and TRBJ2-7, with 8 bases aligning to TRBD2. Germline loops: CDR1 SGHNT, CDR2 YYREEE (reference sequence). Trimming took 3 bases from V and 3 from J; bases not matched to a gene: 14. The CDR3 runs 17 residues. The CDR3 loop is CASSSSSGGVARYEQYF. The CDR3 nucleotides read TGTGCCAGCAGCTCCTCGTCGGGGGGGGTGGCCCGCTACGAGCAGTACTTC.

The J gene is TRBJ1-2, the V gene TRBV30, with D maybe TRBD1 (6 bases). The germline V and J ends were trimmed by 2 bases and 2 bases, with 18 bases remaining between them. This CDR3 comprises 16 residues. CDR1 is GTSNPN and CDR2 is SVGIG in the germline V gene (reference sequence). The CDR3: CAWSLRLDSRNYGYTF. The CDR3 nucleotides are TGTGCCTGGAGTCTCCGTCTGGACAGCCGGAACTATGGCTACACCTTC.

This rearrangement joins TRBV28 to TRBJ2-7; 9 bases align to TRBD1. The CDR3 totals 14 residues. V gave up 5 bases and J gave up 6 bases; unmatched junction bases: 8. Germline CDR1 and CDR2: MDHEN and SYDVKM. The CDR3 is CASSPGTGFSEQYF. CDR3 DNA sequence: TGTGCCAGCAGTCCCGGGACAGGGTTTTCCGAGCAGTACTTC. Complete variable domain (other parts from reference TRBV28 and TRBJ2-7): DVKVTQSSRYLVKRTGEKVFLECVQDMDHENMFWYRQDPGLGLRLIYFSYDVKMKEKGDIPEGYSVSREKKERFSLILESASTNQTSMYLCASSPGTGFSEQYFGPGTRLTVT.

CDR3 bases: TGTGCCAAGAGCTCCTCGGGACTAGTCTACAATGAGCAGTTCTTC. This gives the protein CAKSSSGLVYNEQFF. The rearrangement joins TRBV2 to TRBJ2-1; 8 bases are a match to TRBD2. Looked up from germline, CDR1 is SNHLY and CDR2 is FYNNEI. Trimming removed 10 bases from V and 3 bases from J; junction bases left unmatched: 11. The CDR3 extends over 15 amino acids.